These 22 T cell receptor beta chains came from one sample sequenced in a study of shared clonotypes between healthy human individuals. The assay was immunoSEQ multiplex PCR, and TCRdb's table has in-frame clones only and misses some. The sample consists of over a million clones, roughly 95% of them appearing once. The sample was naive CD4+ T cells sorted from blood. Subset specified: CD45RA+ positively selected. These receptors came from a man under 40 in good health.

The CDR3 sequence is CASIGLAGEGEQYF. CDR3 in DNA: TGTGCCAGCATTGGACTAGCGGGAGAAGGCGAGCAGTACTTC. V and J are TRBV6-6 and TRBJ2-7; TRBD2 agrees at 13 bases. Germline V lookup: CDR1 MNHNY, CDR2 SVGAGI (reference sequence). This CDR3 has 14 residues. After removal of 7 bases from V and 6 bases from J, the junction contained 6 bases not matched to a gene.

This chain joins TRBV7-9 and TRBJ2-7; 13 bases match TRBD2. V lost 5 bases to trimming and J lost 4 bases; unmatched junction nucleotides: 8. The CDR3 contains 16 residues. CDR1 is SEHNR, CDR2 FQNEAQ, per germline (reference sequence). This CDR3 reads CASSPTPGLAGYEQYF. For the CDR3, the DNA is TGTGCCAGCAGCCCTACCCCGGGACTAGCGGGGTACGAGCAGTACTTC.

The chain carries TRBV7-6 and TRBJ2-2; 8 nucleotides match TRBD1. The J segment lost 4 bases and the V segment lost 4 bases, leaving 5 bases of the junction unmatched. This CDR3 is 15 amino acids long. Per the germline V gene, CDR1 is SGHVS and CDR2 is FNYEAQ. The CDR3 DNA reads as TGTGCCAGCAGCTCGACTACAGGGGGCACCGGGGAGCTGTTTTTT. Encoded protein: CASSSTTGGTGELFF. Filled out from reference TRBV7-6 and TRBJ2-2, the complete variable domain reads GAGVSQSPRYKVTKRGQDVALRCDPISGHVSLYWYRQALGQGPEFLTYFNYEAQQDKSGLPNDRFSAERPEGSISTLTIQRTEQRDSAMYRCASSSTTGGTGELFFGEGSRLTVL.

This clone was seen only once. The V call is TRBV9, the J call TRBJ1-4, with 8 bases identical to TRBD1. In germline, CDR1 is SGDLS, CDR2 YYNGEE. This CDR3 region has 14 residues. V shed 4 bases and J 4 bases; nucleotides not matched to a gene: 3. The CDR3 region has the DNA TGTGCCAGCAGCTTACAGGGGGGTAATGAAAAACTGTTTTTT. This encodes CASSLQGGNEKLFF.

J is TRBJ1-1 and V is TRBV4-1; D possibly corresponds to TRBD1 (6 bases). Trimming pared 4 bases from V and 3 bases from J, leaving 9 bases between. Germline assignment: CDR1 MGHRA and CDR2 YSYEKL. The CDR3 runs 13 residues. The CDR3 spells CASSRQEDTEAFF. CDR3 bases: TGCGCCAGCAGCCGACAGGAGGACACTGAAGCTTTCTTT.

The V gene is TRBV10-3, the J gene TRBJ2-3; tentative D call: TRBD2 (5 bases). Trimming pared 6 bases from V and 0 bases from J, leaving 10 bases between. Per germline, CDR1 ENHRY and CDR2 SYGVKD. The CDR3 sequence is 14 residues long. In nucleotides, the CDR3 is TGTGCCATCAGAGGTAGCGCCAGCACAGATACGCAGTATTTT. Translated, it gives CAIRGSASTDTQYF.

A note on this clone: Other DNA sequences of this sample code for an identical CDR3. This sequence joins TRBV25-1 and TRBJ2-2; D uncertain. The CDR3 is made up of 11 amino acids. Trimming removed 3 bases from V and 8 bases from J, with 4 bases in between. The germline CDR1 and CDR2 sequences are MGHDK and SYGVNS. The CDR3 DNA is TGTGCCAGCAGTGATACGGGGGAGCTGTTTTTT. Translating it yields CASSDTGELFF. Based on the CDR3 plus reference TRBV25-1 and TRBJ2-2, the full variable domain is EADIYQTPRYLVIGTGKKITLECSQTMGHDKMYWYQQDPGMELHLIHYSYGVNSTEKGDLSSESTVSRIRTEHFPLTLESARPSHTSQYLCASSDTGELFFGEGSRLTVL.

The chain has TRBV4-1 and TRBJ2-5, with 7 nucleotides matching TRBD1. With V trimmed by 1 base and J by 5 bases, 7 bases remained unmatched. Looked up from germline, CDR1 is MGHRA and CDR2 is YSYEKL. The CDR3 consists of 15 residues. DNA for the CDR3: TGCGCCAGCAGCCAAGGCGACAGGGATACGGAGACCCAGTACTTC. It encodes CASSQGDRDTETQYF.

This chain links TRBV18 with TRBJ1-5; 11 nucleotides line up with TRBD1. The CDR3 spans 16 residues. Germline V gene lookup returns CDR1 KGHSH and CDR2 LQKENI. The V and J ends lost 3 bases and 6 bases, in that order; junction bases with no gene match: 7. CDR3 nucleotide sequence: TGTGCCAGCTCACCCCGGGGGGACAGGGGGTTTCAGCCCCAGCATTTT. As protein: CASSPRGDRGFQPQHF.

The chain is built from TRBV19 and TRBJ2-3; 7 bases are shared with TRBD2. Trimming cost V 3 bases and J 4 bases; bases outside gene matches: 7. Germline V gives CDR1 LNHDA, CDR2 SQIVND (reference sequence). The CDR3 length is 15 residues. CDR3 coding DNA: TGTGCCAGTAGTATCGGGGTTGCGGGGGCAGATACGCAGTATTTT. Translation gives CASSIGVAGADTQYF.

CDR3 residues: CASRGSAGANVLTF. The CDR3 DNA reads as TGTGCCAGTAGAGGTTCGGCTGGGGCCAACGTCCTGACTTTC. This chain links TRBV19 with TRBJ2-6; D remains unclear. The V gene lost 6 bases and the J gene lost 2 bases, with 8 bases spanning the gap. The CDR3 totals 14 residues. Germline V gene lookup returns CDR1 LNHDA and CDR2 SQIVND (reference sequence).

V gene TRBV7-2 combines with J gene TRBJ2-1, with TRBD2 identical over 9 bases. The CDR3 has 15 residues. The germline V gene has CDR1 SGHTA and CDR2 FQGNSA. V was clipped by 0 bases and J by 4 bases; unmatched bases: 1. CDR3 bases: TGTGCCAGCAGCTTAGCTAGCGGGAGATACAATGAGCAGTTCTTC. Its protein is CASSLASGRYNEQFF.

The chain uses TRBV6-5 and TRBJ1-2; TRBD1 is a possible D gene (5 bases). The CDR3 is made up of 14 amino acids. Germline assignment: CDR1 MNHEY and CDR2 SVGAGI. V lost 3 bases to trimming and J lost 4 bases, with 12 bases between them. The CDR3 here is CASSYRQGTYGYTF. CDR3 DNA sequence: TGTGCCAGCAGTTATCGGCAGGGTACCTATGGCTACACCTTC.

This chain's CDR3 is CASSVGWGLASPGLVEQFF. The DNA of the CDR3 is TGTGCCAGCAGCGTAGGGTGGGGGCTAGCCAGCCCCGGGCTAGTGGAGCAGTTCTTC. V is TRBV9 and J is TRBJ2-1; D is perhaps TRBD1 (6 bases). The CDR3 totals 19 residues. Trimming cost V 0 bases and J 10 bases, with 29 bases left between them. Germline CDR1 SGDLS, CDR2 YYNGEE.

This chain's CDR3 is CASSMISGPRETQYF. The CDR3 region has the DNA TGTGCCAGTAGTATGATATCGGGGCCGCGAGAGACCCAGTACTTC. The chain employs TRBV19 and TRBJ2-5, with D perhaps given as TRBD1 or TRBD2 (5 bases each). CDR3 length equals 15 residues. V lost 3 bases, J lost 4 bases, and 15 bases lay in between. Germline V lookup: CDR1 LNHDA, CDR2 SQIVND (reference sequence).

This clone was found a few times. The chain recombines TRBV5-1 with TRBJ1-2, with D perhaps TRBD1 (5 bases). This CDR3 is built from 15 residues. The germline gives CDR1 SGHRS, CDR2 YFSETQ. The germline V and J ends were trimmed by 0 bases and 7 bases, with 16 bases remaining between them. CDR3 nucleotide sequence: TGCGCCAGCAGCTTGGCCAACAGGCTATCCGGTGGCTACACCTTC. This translates into CASSLANRLSGGYTF.

The chain combines TRBV28 with TRBJ2-7; TRBD1 agrees at 10 bases. This CDR3 spans 16 amino acids. J lost 1 base, V lost 2 bases, and 5 bases had no gene match. The V gene's germline CDR1 is MDHEN and CDR2 SYDVKM. The CDR3 region is CASSLGDRGLSYEQYF. In nucleotides, the CDR3 is TGTGCCAGCAGTTTAGGAGACAGGGGGCTTTCCTACGAGCAGTACTTC.

The chain uses TRBV28 and TRBJ1-2; D perhaps matches TRBD1 (5 bases). Per germline, CDR1 MDHEN and CDR2 SYDVKM. Trimming pared 6 bases from V and 2 bases from J, leaving 19 bases between. This CDR3 has 16 amino acids. The CDR3 here is CASSFGATERNYGYTF. The CDR3 nucleotides read TGTGCCAGCAGCTTTGGGGCGACGGAGAGGAACTATGGCTACACCTTC.

This rearrangement joins TRBV7-9 to TRBJ2-7; 9 bases are a match to TRBD2. Germline V CDR1 and CDR2: SEHNR, FQNEAQ (reference sequence). The CDR3 is 17 residues long. With V trimmed by 5 bases and J by 2 bases, 13 bases remained unmatched. This CDR3 reads CASSEPPGTSSPYEQYF. The CDR3 DNA reads as TGTGCCAGCAGCGAACCGCCCGGGACTAGCTCTCCCTACGAGCAGTACTTC.

The V gene is TRBV25-1, the J gene TRBJ2-1; 9 bases align to TRBD2. The CDR3 spans 16 residues. Germline lookup yields CDR1 MGHDK and CDR2 SYGVNS. With V trimmed by 4 bases and J by 3 bases, 7 bases remained unmatched. In DNA, the CDR3 is TGTGCCAGCAGTGCACTACTAGCGGGTAACTACAATGAGCAGTTCTTC. Translated: CASSALLAGNYNEQFF.

The chain carries TRBV7-9 and TRBJ1-1; no reliable D call. The CDR3 runs to 13 residues. Germline V CDR1 and CDR2: SEHNR, FQNEAQ (reference sequence). V was cut by 3 bases and J by 1 base, with 6 bases left in between. The CDR3 reads CASSLYANTEAFF. The CDR3 nucleotides are TGTGCCAGCAGCTTGTATGCGAACACTGAAGCTTTCTTT.

This chain links TRBV14 with TRBJ1-2, with TRBD1 as a possible D gene (6 bases). Trimming shortened V by 1 base and J by 5 bases, and 14 bases separated the two germline ends. This CDR3 region has 15 residues. The germline V gene encodes CDR1 SGHDN and CDR2 FVKESK. CDR3 sequence reads: CASSQVGGRIYGYTF. CDR3 coding DNA: TGTGCCAGCAGCCAAGTAGGGGGAAGAATTTATGGCTACACCTTC.